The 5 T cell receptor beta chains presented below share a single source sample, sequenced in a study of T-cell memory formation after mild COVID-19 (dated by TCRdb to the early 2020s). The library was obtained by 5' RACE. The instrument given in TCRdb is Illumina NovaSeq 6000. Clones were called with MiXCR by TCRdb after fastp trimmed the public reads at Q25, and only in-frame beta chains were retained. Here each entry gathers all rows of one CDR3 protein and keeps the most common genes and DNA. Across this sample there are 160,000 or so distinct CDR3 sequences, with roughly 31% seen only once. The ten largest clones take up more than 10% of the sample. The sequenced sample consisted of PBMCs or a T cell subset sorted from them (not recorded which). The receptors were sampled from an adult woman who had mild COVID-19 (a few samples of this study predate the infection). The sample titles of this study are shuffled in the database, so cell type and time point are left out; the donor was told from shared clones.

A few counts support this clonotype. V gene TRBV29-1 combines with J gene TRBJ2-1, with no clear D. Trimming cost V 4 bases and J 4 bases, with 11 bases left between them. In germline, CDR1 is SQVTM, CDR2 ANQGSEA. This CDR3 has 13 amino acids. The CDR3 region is CSVGTARYNEQFF. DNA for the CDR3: TGCAGCGTTGGGACCGCCCGTTACAATGAGCAGTTCTTC.

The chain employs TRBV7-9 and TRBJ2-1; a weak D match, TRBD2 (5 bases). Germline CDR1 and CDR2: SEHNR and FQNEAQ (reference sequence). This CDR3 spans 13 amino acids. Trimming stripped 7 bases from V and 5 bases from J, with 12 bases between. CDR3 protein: CASILGSHNEQFF. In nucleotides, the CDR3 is TGTGCCAGCATCCTGGGGAGCCACAATGAGCAGTTCTTC.

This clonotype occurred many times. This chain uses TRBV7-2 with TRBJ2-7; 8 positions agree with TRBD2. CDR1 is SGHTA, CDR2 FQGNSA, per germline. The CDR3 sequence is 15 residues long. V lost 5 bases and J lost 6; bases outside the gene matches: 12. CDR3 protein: CASSTPGLEGSEQYF. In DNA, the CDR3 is TGTGCCAGCAGCACCCCGGGACTAGAGGGGAGCGAGCAGTACTTC.

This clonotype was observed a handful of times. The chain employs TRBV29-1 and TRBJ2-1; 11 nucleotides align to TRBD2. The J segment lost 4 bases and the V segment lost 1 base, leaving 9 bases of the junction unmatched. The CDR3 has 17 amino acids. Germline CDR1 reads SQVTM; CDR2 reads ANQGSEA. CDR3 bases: TGCAGCGTTGAAGGGGGGGTTTCTAGCGGGAGGTACAATGAGCAGTTCTTC. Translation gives CSVEGGVSSGRYNEQFF.

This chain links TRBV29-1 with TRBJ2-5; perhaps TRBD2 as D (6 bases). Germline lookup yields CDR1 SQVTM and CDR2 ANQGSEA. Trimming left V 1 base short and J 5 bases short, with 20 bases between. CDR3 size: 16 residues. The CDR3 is CSVEGGLGREWETQYF. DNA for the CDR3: TGCAGCGTTGAAGGAGGGCTTGGGCGGGAATGGGAGACCCAGTACTTC.